The 18 T cell receptor beta chains given below trace back to one sample, sequenced in a study of blood T cell repertoires in COVID-19. Assay: immunoSEQ multiplex PCR; the TCRdb copy retains only in-frame clones and omits some. The sample lists 40,000 to 55,000 clones, 75% to 85% occurring once. Sequenced input: peripheral blood. The receptors were sampled from a man between 35 and 55 years old with acute or convalescent COVID-19.

The V and J genes are TRBV6-5 and TRBJ2-7; a weak D match, TRBD1 (6 bases). Germline V gene lookup returns CDR1 MNHEY and CDR2 SVGAGI. V was shortened by 6 bases and J by 5 bases, with 17 bases between the two germline ends. CDR3 size: 14 residues. The CDR3 loop reads CASRLTGSVNEQYF. CDR3 DNA sequence: TGTGCCAGCAGACTGACAGGCTCGGTGAACGAGCAGTACTTC.

V is TRBV3-1 (or the pseudogene TRBV3-2) and J is TRBJ2-2, with unresolved D. V was trimmed by 1 base and J by 3 bases, leaving 12 bases between them. This CDR3 is 16 amino acids long. Germline V gene lookup returns CDR1 LGHDT and CDR2 YNNKEL (reference sequence). Here the CDR3 DNA reads TGTGCCAGCAGCCAAGGATGGCAGCGCCACACCGGGGAGCTGTTTTTT. Its protein is CASSQGWQRHTGELFF.

The chain carries TRBV19 and TRBJ2-1; 7 positions match TRBD2. Trimming at V came to 7 bases and at J to 0 bases, leaving 3 bases not matched to a gene. The germline V gene has CDR1 LNHDA and CDR2 SQIVND (reference sequence). The CDR3 is made up of 14 amino acids. DNA for the CDR3: TGTGCCAGTATTGGCGGGAGCTCCTACAATGAGCAGTTCTTC. It codes for CASIGGSSYNEQFF.

V and J are TRBV6-5 and TRBJ2-2; no reliable D call. Trimming shortened V by 6 bases and J by 1 base, and 6 bases separated the two germline ends. The length of the CDR3 is 13 residues. From germline, CDR1 is MNHEY and CDR2 SVGAGI. The CDR3 DNA reads TGTGCCAGCAGAGTAGAGAACACCGGGGAGCTGTTTTTT. Encoded protein: CASRVENTGELFF.

V and J are TRBV30 and TRBJ1-6; the match to TRBD1 covers 9 bases. V lost 2 bases to trimming and J lost 7 bases; unmatched junction nucleotides: 6. CDR1 and CDR2 from the germline V gene are GTSNPN and SVGIG (reference sequence). The CDR3 is made up of 15 amino acids. The CDR3 reads CAWSLGQGWNSPLHF. For the CDR3, the DNA is TGTGCCTGGAGTTTAGGACAGGGGTGGAATTCACCCCTCCACTTT.

This clone appeared a single time. In DNA form, the CDR3 reads TGTGCCAGCAGCTTAGCATATCGGGGAAGAGTAGGCTACACCTTC. Protein product: CASSLAYRGRVGYTF. The gene calls are TRBV7-2 and TRBJ1-2; D call uncertain. Germline CDR1 SGHTA, CDR2 FQGNSA. The V end lost 0 bases, the J end lost 8 bases, and 16 bases lay between the germline ends. The CDR3 has 15 residues. The full variable domain, completed using reference TRBV7-2 and TRBJ1-2, is GAGVSQSPSNKVTEKGKDVELRCDPISGHTALYWYRQSLGQGLEFLIYFQGNSAPDKSGLPSDRFSAERTGGSVSTLTIQRTQQEDSAVYLCASSLAYRGRVGYTFGSGTRLTVV.

This clone was picked up a small number of times. The chain carries TRBV27 and TRBJ1-2; 7 bases are shared with TRBD1. The CDR3 spans 13 residues. V dropped 6 bases and J dropped 3; count of bases not matched to a gene: 4. Germline CDR1 MNHEY, CDR2 SMNVEV (reference sequence). The CDR3 loop is CASSHRGDYGYTF. The CDR3 DNA reads as TGTGCCAGCAGCCACAGGGGAGACTATGGCTACACCTTC.

This chain links TRBV5-4 with TRBJ2-1, with TRBD2 matching 9 bases. The CDR3 is 17 amino acids. The germline V gene has CDR1 SGHNT and CDR2 YYREEE (reference sequence). V lost 1 base, J lost 6 bases, and 11 bases stayed unmatched. CDR3 DNA: TGTGCCAGCAGCTTGCGAACTAGCGGGTTCTCTGGCAATGAGCAGTTCTTC. This codes for CASSLRTSGFSGNEQFF.

The rearrangement links TRBV9 to TRBJ1-1; D might be TRBD1 (5 bases). In germline, CDR1 is SGDLS, CDR2 YYNGEE. This CDR3 is 12 amino acids long. V was pared by 6 bases and J by 2 bases, with 8 bases between. CDR3 nucleotides: TGTGCCAGCAAAGGGGAAAACACTGAAGCTTTCTTT. It translates to CASKGENTEAFF. The complete variable domain, with remaining parts taken from reference TRBV9 and TRBJ1-1, reads DSGVTQTPKHLITATGQRVTLRCSPRSGDLSVYWYQQSLDQGLQFLIQYYNGEERAKGNILERFSAQQFPDLHSELNLSSLELGDSALYFCASKGENTEAFFGQGTRLTVV.

This chain joins TRBV5-4 and TRBJ2-3; 14 bases fit TRBD2. The CDR3 has 16 residues. Germline CDR1 reads SGHNT; CDR2 reads YYREEE (reference sequence). With V trimmed by 2 bases and J by 7 bases, 6 bases remained unmatched. The CDR3 spells CASSFLTSGRENTQYF. CDR3 sequence (DNA): TGTGCCAGCAGCTTCCTGACTAGCGGGAGGGAAAATACGCAGTATTTT.

This clone is medium-sized in the sample. V usage is TRBV7-8 and J usage is TRBJ2-2; a weak D match, TRBD1 (5 bases). The V gene lost 4 bases and the J gene lost 0 bases, with 12 bases spanning the gap. CDR3 length: 16 residues. Germline V CDR1 and CDR2: SGHVS, FQNEAQ. CDR3: CASSYLRTSNTGELFF. The CDR3 DNA is TGTGCCAGCAGCTACCTGAGGACATCGAACACCGGGGAGCTGTTTTTT.

This clone was detected a few times. The chain combines TRBV24-1 with TRBJ2-3; 9 bases agree with TRBD1. The CDR3 contains 16 residues. Germline values: CDR1 KGHDR, CDR2 SFDVKD. Germline trimming cut 3 bases from V and 4 bases from J; bases unmatched to any gene: 7. The CDR3: CATSDPDRGIADTQYF. CDR3 nucleotide sequence: TGTGCCACCAGTGATCCGGACAGGGGAATCGCAGATACGCAGTATTTT.

In DNA form, the CDR3 reads TGTGCCAGCACATTTTCGAGTTACGAGCAGTACTTC. Its protein product is CASTFSSYEQYF. This sequence joins TRBV12-3 or TRBV12-4 and TRBJ2-7; D is undetermined. V was shortened by 7 bases and J by 4 bases, with 11 bases between the two germline ends. The CDR3 contains 12 residues.

The chain joins TRBV5-4 to TRBJ2-3; TRBD2 matches at 9 bases. The CDR3 length is 18 residues. V was pared by 0 bases and J by 0 bases, with 8 bases of the junction left unmatched. CDR1 is SGHNT and CDR2 is YYREEE in the germline V gene (reference sequence). The chain's CDR3 is CASSLGGASGASTDTQYF. The CDR3 coding sequence is TGTGCCAGCAGCTTGGGGGGGGCTAGCGGGGCTAGCACAGATACGCAGTATTTT.

The rearrangement links TRBV9 to TRBJ1-6; TRBD1 matches 9 bases. CDR3 length equals 14 residues. CDR1 and CDR2 (germline): SGDLS, YYNGEE. Losses at the gene ends were 3 bases for V and 5 bases for J; bases not matched to a gene: 0. The CDR3: CASSGDRDNSPLHF. The DNA of the CDR3 is TGTGCCAGCAGCGGGGACAGGGATAATTCACCCCTCCACTTT.

The rearrangement links TRBV5-1 to TRBJ1-2; D is possibly TRBD1 (6 bases). Per the germline V gene, CDR1 is SGHRS and CDR2 is YFSETQ. The CDR3 has 17 amino acids. Trimming removed 0 bases at V and 0 bases at J, with 15 bases between. The CDR3 region has the DNA TGCGCCAGCAGCTTGGGAGCAGACAGGACGGCTAACTATGGCTACACCTTC. Translation gives CASSLGADRTANYGYTF.

The chain joins TRBV6-2 or TRBV6-3 to TRBJ1-6; D uncertain. The CDR3 spans 15 residues. With 3 bases removed from V and 8 bases from J, the gap between germline ends came to 14 bases. CDR1 is MNHEY and CDR2 is SVGEGT in the germline V gene. For the CDR3, the DNA is TGTGCCAGCAGTTATGAGAGGGTACGGGATTCACCCCTCCACTTT. Protein: CASSYERVRDSPLHF.

The J gene is TRBJ2-5, the V gene TRBV19; D perhaps matches TRBD1 (6 bases). This CDR3 comprises 12 residues. Germline CDR1 LNHDA, CDR2 SQIVND (reference sequence). Trimming removed 6 bases at V and 5 bases at J, with 10 bases between. The chain's CDR3 is CASRGASETQYF. Written as DNA, the CDR3 is TGTGCCAGTAGGGGGGCGAGTGAGACCCAGTACTTC. Using reference TRBV19 and TRBJ2-5 for the parts outside the CDR3, the full variable domain is DGGITQSPKYLFRKEGQNVTLSCEQNLNHDAMYWYRQDPGQGLRLIYYSQIVNDFQKGDIAEGYSVSREKKESFPLTVTSAQKNPTAFYLCASRGASETQYFGPGTRLLVL.